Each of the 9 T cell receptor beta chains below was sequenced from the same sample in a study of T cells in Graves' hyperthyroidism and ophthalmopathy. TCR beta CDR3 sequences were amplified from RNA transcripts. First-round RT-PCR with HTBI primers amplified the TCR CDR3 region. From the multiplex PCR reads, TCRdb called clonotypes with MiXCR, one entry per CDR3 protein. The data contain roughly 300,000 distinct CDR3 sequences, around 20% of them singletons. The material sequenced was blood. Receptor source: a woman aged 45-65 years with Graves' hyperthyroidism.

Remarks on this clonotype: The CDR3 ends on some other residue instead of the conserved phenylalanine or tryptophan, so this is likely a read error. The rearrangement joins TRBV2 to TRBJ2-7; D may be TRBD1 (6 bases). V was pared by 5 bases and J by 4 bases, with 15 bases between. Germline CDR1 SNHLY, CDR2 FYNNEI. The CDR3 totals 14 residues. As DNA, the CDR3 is TGTGCCAGCAGTTTAAGTGGGCAGGGGTACGAGCAGTACTAC. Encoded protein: CASSLSGQGYEQYY.

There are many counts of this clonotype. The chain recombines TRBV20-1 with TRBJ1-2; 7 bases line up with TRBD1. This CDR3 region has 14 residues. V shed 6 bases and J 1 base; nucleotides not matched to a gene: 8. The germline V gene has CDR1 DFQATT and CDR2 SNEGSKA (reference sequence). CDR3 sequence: CSAIKQGVNYGYTF. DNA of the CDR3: TGCAGTGCCATCAAGCAGGGGGTTAACTATGGCTACACCTTC.

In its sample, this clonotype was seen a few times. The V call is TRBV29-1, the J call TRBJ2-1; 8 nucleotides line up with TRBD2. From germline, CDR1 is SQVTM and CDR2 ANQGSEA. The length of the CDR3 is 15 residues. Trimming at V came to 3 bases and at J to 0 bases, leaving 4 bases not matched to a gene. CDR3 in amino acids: CSVDKAGGSYNEQFF. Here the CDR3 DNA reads TGCAGCGTTGATAAGGCGGGAGGCTCCTACAATGAGCAGTTCTTC.

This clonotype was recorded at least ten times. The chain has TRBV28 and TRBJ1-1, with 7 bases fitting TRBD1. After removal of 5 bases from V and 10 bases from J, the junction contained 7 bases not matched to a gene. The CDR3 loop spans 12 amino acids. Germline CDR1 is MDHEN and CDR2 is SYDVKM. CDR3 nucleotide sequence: TGTGCCAGCAGTCTTAGACAGGGTCGAGCTTTCTTT. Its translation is CASSLRQGRAFF.

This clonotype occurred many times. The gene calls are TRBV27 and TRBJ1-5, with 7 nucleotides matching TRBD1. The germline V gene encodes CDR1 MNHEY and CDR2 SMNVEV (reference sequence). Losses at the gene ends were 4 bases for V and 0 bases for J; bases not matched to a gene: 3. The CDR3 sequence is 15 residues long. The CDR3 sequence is CASSSTGFSNQPQHF. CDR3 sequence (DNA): TGTGCCAGCAGTTCGACAGGGTTTAGCAATCAGCCCCAGCATTTT.

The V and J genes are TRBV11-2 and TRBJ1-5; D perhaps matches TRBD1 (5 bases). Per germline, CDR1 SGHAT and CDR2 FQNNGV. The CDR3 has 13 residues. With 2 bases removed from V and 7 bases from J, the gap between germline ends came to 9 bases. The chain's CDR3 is CASSLNGDQPQHF. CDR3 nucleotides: TGTGCCAGCAGCTTAAACGGGGACCAGCCCCAGCATTTT.

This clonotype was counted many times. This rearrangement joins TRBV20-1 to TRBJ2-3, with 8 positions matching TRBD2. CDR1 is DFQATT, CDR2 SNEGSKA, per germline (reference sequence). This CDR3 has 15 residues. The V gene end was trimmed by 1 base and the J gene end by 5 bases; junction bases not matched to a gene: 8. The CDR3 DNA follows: TGCAGTGCTAGAGGAGCGACTAGCGTTATAGATACGCAGTATTTT. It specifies CSARGATSVIDTQYF.

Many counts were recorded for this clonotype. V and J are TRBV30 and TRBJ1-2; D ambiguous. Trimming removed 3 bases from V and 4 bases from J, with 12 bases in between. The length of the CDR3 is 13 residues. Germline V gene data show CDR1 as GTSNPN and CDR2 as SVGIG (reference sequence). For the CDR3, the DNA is TGTGCCTGGAGCCTAGGCACGACCTATGGCTACACCTTC. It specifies CAWSLGTTYGYTF.

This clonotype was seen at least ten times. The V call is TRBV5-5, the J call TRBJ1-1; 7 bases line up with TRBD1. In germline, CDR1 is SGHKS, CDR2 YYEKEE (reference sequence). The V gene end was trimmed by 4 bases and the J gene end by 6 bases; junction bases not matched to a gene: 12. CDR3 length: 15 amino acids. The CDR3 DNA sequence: TGTGCCAGCAGCCCACAGGGGCCCTCGGGCGCTGAAGCTTTCTTT. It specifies CASSPQGPSGAEAFF. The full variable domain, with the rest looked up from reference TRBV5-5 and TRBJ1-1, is DAGVTQSPTHLIKTRGQQVTLRCSPISGHKSVSWYQQVLGQGPQFIFQYYEKEERGRGNFPDRFSARQFPNYSSELNVNALLLGDSALYLCASSPQGPSGAEAFFGQGTRLTVV.